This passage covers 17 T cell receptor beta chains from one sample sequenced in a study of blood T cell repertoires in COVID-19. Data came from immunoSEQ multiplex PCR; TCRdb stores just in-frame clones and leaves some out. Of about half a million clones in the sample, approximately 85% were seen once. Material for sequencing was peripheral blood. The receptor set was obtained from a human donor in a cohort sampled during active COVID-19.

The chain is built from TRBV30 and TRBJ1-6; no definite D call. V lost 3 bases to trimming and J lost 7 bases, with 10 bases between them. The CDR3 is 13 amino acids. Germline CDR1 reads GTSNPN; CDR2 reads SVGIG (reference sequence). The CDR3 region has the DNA TGTGCCTGGAGCGATGGAGGGAATTCACCCCTCCACTTT. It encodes CAWSDGGNSPLHF.

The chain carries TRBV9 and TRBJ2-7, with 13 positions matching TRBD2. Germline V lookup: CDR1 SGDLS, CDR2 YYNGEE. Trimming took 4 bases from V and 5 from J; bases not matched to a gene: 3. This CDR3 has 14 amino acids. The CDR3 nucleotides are TGTGCCAGCAGCTCAACTAGCGGGAGGGACGAGCAGTACTTC. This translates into CASSSTSGRDEQYF.

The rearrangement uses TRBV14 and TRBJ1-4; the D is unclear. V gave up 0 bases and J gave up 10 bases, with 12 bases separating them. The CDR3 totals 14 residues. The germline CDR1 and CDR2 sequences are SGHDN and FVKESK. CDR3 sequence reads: CASSQDRGVGKLFF. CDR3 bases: TGTGCCAGCAGCCAAGATAGAGGTGTAGGAAAACTGTTTTTT. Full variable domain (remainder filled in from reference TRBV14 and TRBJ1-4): EAGVTQFPSHSVIEKGQTVTLRCDPISGHDNLYWYRRVMGKEIKFLLHFVKESKQDESGMPNNRFLAERTGGTYSTLKVQPAELEDSGVYFCASSQDRGVGKLFFGSGTQLSVL.

In DNA form, the CDR3 reads TGTGCCAGCAGCCCCTGGGACAGGCTGGTAGAGACCCAGTACTTC. This codes for CASSPWDRLVETQYF. The chain couples TRBV14 to TRBJ2-5; 8 bases match TRBD1. Germline lookup yields CDR1 SGHDN and CDR2 FVKESK. V was pared by 4 bases and J by 4 bases, with 8 bases of the junction left unmatched. This CDR3 is 15 amino acids long.

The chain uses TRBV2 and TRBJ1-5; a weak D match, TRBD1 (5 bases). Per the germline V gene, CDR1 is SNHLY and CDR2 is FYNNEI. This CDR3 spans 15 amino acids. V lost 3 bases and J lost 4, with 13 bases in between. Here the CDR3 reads CASSDGGVANQPQHF. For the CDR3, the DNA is TGTGCCAGCAGTGATGGGGGGGTAGCAAATCAGCCCCAGCATTTT. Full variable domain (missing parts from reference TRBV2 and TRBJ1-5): EPEVTQTPSHQVTQMGQEVILRCVPISNHLYFYWYRQILGQKVEFLVSFYNNEISEKSEIFDDQFSVERPDGSNFTLKIRSTKLEDSAMYFCASSDGGVANQPQHFGDGTRLSIL.

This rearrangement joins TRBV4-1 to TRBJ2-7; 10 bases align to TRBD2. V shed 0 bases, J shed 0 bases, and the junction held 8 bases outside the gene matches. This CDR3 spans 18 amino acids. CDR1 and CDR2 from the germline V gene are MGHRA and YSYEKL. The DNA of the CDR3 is TGCGCCAGCAGCCAAGACTCCCATCTAGCGGGAGACTCCTACGAGCAGTACTTC. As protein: CASSQDSHLAGDSYEQYF.

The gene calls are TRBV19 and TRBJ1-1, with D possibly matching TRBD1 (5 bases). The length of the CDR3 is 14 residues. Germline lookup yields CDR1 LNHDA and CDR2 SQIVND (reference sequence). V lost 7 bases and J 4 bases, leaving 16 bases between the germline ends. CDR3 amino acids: CASNPIIGVTEAFF. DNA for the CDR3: TGTGCCAGTAACCCTATCATAGGGGTCACTGAAGCTTTCTTT.

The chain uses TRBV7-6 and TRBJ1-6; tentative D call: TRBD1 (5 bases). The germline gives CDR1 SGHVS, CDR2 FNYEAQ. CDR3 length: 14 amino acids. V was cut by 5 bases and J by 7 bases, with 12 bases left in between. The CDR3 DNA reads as TGTGCCAGCAGCAGAGGGGCGGGAAATTCACCCCTCCACTTT. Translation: CASSRGAGNSPLHF.

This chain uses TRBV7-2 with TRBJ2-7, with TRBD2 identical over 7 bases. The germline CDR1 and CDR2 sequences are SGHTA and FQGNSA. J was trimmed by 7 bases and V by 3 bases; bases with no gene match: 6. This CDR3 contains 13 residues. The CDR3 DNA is TGTGCCAGCAGCTTCTTGGGGGGGAGGGAGCAGTACTTC. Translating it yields CASSFLGGREQYF. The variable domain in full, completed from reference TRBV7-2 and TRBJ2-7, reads GAGVSQSPSNKVTEKGKDVELRCDPISGHTALYWYRQSLGQGLEFLIYFQGNSAPDKSGLPSDRFSAERTGGSVSTLTIQRTQQEDSAVYLCASSFLGGREQYFGPGTRLTVT.

The CDR3 region is CATSDLNTIDTDTQYF. Written as DNA, the CDR3 is TGTGCCACCAGTGATTTGAATACAATTGACACAGATACGCAGTATTTT. The rearrangement links TRBV24-1 to TRBJ2-3, with D uncertain. Germline V gene data show CDR1 as KGHDR and CDR2 as SFDVKD. Between the trimmed V and J ends, which lost 0 bases and 2 bases, there was a span of 11 bases. The CDR3 sequence is 16 residues long.

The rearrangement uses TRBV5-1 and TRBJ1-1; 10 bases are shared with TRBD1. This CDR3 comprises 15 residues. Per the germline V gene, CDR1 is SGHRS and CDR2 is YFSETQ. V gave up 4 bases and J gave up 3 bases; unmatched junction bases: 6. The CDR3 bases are TGCGCCAGCAGCCTCCGGACAGGGGGGGACACTGAAGCTTTCTTT. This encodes CASSLRTGGDTEAFF. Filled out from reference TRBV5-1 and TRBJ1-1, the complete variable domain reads KAGVTQTPRYLIKTRGQQVTLSCSPISGHRSVSWYQQTPGQGLQFLFEYFSETQRNKGNFPGRFSGRQFSNSRSEMNVSTLELGDSALYLCASSLRTGGDTEAFFGQGTRLTVV.

The DNA for the CDR3 is TGTGCCAGCTCACCCTCGGGGGTGAACTATGGCTACACCTTC. Translated: CASSPSGVNYGYTF. The J gene is TRBJ1-2, the V gene TRBV18; tentatively, D is TRBD1 (5 bases). The germline CDR1 and CDR2 sequences are KGHSH and LQKENI. V lost 3 bases and J 2 bases, leaving 10 bases between the germline ends. CDR3 length: 14 amino acids.

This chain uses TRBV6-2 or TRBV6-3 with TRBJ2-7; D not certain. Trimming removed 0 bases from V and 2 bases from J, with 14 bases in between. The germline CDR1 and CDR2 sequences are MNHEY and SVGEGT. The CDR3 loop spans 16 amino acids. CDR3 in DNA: TGTGCCAGCAGTTACTCGAAACTGGGCTTACCCTACGAGCAGTACTTC. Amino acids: CASSYSKLGLPYEQYF.

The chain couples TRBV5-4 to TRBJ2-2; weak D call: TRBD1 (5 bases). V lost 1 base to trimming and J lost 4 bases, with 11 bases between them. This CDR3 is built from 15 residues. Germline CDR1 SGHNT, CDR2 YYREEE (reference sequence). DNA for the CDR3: TGTGCCAGCAGCTTGCGGACAATCAGCACCGGGGAGCTGTTTTTT. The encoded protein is CASSLRTISTGELFF.

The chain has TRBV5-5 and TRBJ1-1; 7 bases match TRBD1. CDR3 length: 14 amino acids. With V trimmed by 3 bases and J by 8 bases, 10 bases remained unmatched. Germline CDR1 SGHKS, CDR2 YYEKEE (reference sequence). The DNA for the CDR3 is TGTGCCAGCAGCTCGGGACAGCCTGGACAAGAAGCTTTCTTT. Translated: CASSSGQPGQEAFF.

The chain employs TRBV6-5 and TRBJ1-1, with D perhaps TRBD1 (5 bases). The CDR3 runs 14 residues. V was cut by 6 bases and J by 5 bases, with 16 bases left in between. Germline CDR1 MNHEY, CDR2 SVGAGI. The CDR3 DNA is TGTGCCAGCAGCCTGGACAAGAGAACTACTGAAGCTTTCTTT. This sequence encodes CASSLDKRTTEAFF.

The CDR3 sequence: CASSYRGVSTGELFF. CDR3 DNA: TGTGCCAGCAGTTACCGGGGGGTCAGCACCGGGGAGCTGTTTTTT. The chain recombines TRBV6-5 with TRBJ2-2; 7 bases are a match to TRBD2. The CDR3 has 15 residues. The trim removed 2 bases at V and 4 bases at J, leaving 4 bases unmatched. Germline assignment: CDR1 MNHEY and CDR2 SVGAGI.